The clone carrying this T cell receptor beta chain appeared many times. As yet, its antigen is unknown. These data are taken from a study of response to subunit inactivated influenza vaccine. Study-wide results and caveats: New T cells are recruited in small numbers by each seasonal influenza vaccination, according to the authors' suggestion.

The germline V gene has CDR1 MGHRA and CDR2 YSYEKL. The CDR3 length is 16 residues. Trimming took 2 bases from V and 2 from J, leaving 16 bases between them. MiXCR, run by TCRdb on the RT-PCR reads, gives a single entry per CDR3 protein. The data show 650,000 to 800,000 distinct CDR3 sequences, with less than 20% seen just once and approximately 10% held by the top ten. The receptor was derived from a man aged 45-60 years who received an inactivated influenza vaccine. This chain joins TRBV4-1 and TRBJ2-7, with a tentative D call TRBD1 (5 bases). Here the sequenced sample was PBMCs from blood, taken around 5 days after vaccination. The CDR3 loop is CASSQHRRNEAYEQYF. DNA for the CDR3: TGCGCCAGCAGCCAACACAGGAGAAACGAGGCCTACGAGCAGTACTTC.